This T cell receptor beta chain was sequenced during a study of molecular identifiers for immune sequencing clone quantification. In preparing bulk TCR libraries, previously described methods and listed TCR primers were used. MiXCR, run by TCRdb on the PCR reads, gives a single entry per CDR3 protein. Altogether 460,000 or so distinct CDR3 sequences are present, roughly 24% being singletons, with the ten largest covering about 0.75%. The CDR3 length is 14 residues. CDR1 is MDHEN, CDR2 SYDVKM, per germline. The ends lost 10 bases at V and 11 bases at J; junction bases unmatched: 16. The material sequenced was naive CD8+ T cells from blood, with Jurkat cell RNA spiked in. Subset noted: FACS-sorted CD8+CD4-CCR7+CD45RA+ naive T cells. The rearrangement uses TRBV28 and TRBJ1-3, with 8 bases lining up with TRBD1. The source of this sequence is a human donor in good health. Some libraries in this study had Jurkat cell RNA spiked in. The CDR3 region is CAINRGMTGTPIYF. CDR3 nucleotide sequence: TGTGCCATTAACAGGGGGATGACTGGAACCCCCATATATTTT.